Shown below are 16 T cell receptor beta chains from a single sample sequenced in a study of Graves' ophthalmopathy and Graves' hyperthyroidism. Beta-chain TCR CDR3 regions were amplified from RNA transcripts. RT-PCR was first run with HTBI primers, then multiplex PCR in a second round. TCRdb re-analysed the multiplex PCR reads in MiXCR, keeping a single row per CDR3 protein. The sample carries some 380,000 distinct CDR3 sequences, about 16% recorded once. The specimen was peripheral blood. The source is a woman aged 18-30 years with stable Graves' hyperthyroidism.

This clonotype appeared many times. The chain couples TRBV6-1 to TRBJ1-1; 7 nucleotides line up with TRBD1. The J segment lost 1 base and the V segment lost 6 bases, leaving 8 bases of the junction unmatched. CDR1 is MNHNS and CDR2 is SASEGT in the germline V gene. The CDR3 length is 15 residues. The CDR3 region is CASRNTGDRNTEAFF. CDR3 DNA sequence: TGTGCCAGCAGGAATACAGGGGACAGGAACACTGAAGCTTTCTTT.

This clonotype showed up many times. The chain carries TRBV12-3 or TRBV12-4 and TRBJ1-2, with 8 positions matching TRBD1. The CDR3 has 14 residues. V shed 6 bases, J shed 4 bases, and the junction held 7 bases outside the gene matches. The CDR3: CASSADRVSYGYTF. CDR3 sequence (DNA): TGTGCCAGCAGCGCGGACAGGGTGAGCTATGGCTACACCTTC.

In this sample, this clonotype turned up many times. The gene calls are TRBV6-4 and TRBJ1-1; tentative D call: TRBD1 (6 bases). The V end was cut by 8 bases, the J end by 7 bases, with 29 bases between. The V gene's germline CDR1 is MRHNA and CDR2 SNTAGT. CDR3 length equals 17 residues. The CDR3 spells CASRLGPYLPGDHEAFF. Written as DNA, the CDR3 is TGTGCCAGCCGATTGGGGCCATACCTTCCAGGGGATCATGAAGCTTTCTTT.

This clonotype was counted at least ten times. The chain couples TRBV25-1 to TRBJ2-5; perhaps TRBD1 as D (6 bases). The germline CDR1 and CDR2 sequences are MGHDK and SYGVNS. Trimming shortened V by 6 bases and J by 2 bases, and 10 bases separated the two germline ends. This CDR3 spans 13 amino acids. The CDR3 DNA follows: TGTGCCAGCAGAGACAGGTTTCAAGAGACCCAGTACTTC. It encodes CASRDRFQETQYF.

This clonotype occurred many times. The V gene is TRBV12-3 or TRBV12-4, the J gene TRBJ1-2; TRBD1 agrees at 7 bases. V lost 3 bases and J lost 2; bases outside the gene matches: 9. This CDR3 has 16 amino acids. CDR3 region: CASSFPRGRRNYGYTF. As DNA, the CDR3 is TGTGCCAGCAGTTTCCCTAGGGGGCGAAGAAACTATGGCTACACCTTC.

This clonotype was observed many times. The genes are TRBV7-9 and TRBJ1-1; D gene unclear. This CDR3 region has 12 residues. V was pared by 2 bases and J by 5 bases, with 6 bases between. Per the germline V gene, CDR1 is SEHNR and CDR2 is FQNEAQ (reference sequence). The CDR3 nucleotides are TGTGCCAGCAGCTTAACCCCAACTGAAGCTTTCTTT. It specifies CASSLTPTEAFF.

This rearrangement joins TRBV6-1 to TRBJ1-5; D ambiguous. Germline-derived CDR1 and CDR2 are MNHNS and SASEGT. This CDR3 is 13 amino acids long. V shed 0 bases and J shed 6 bases, with 6 bases lying between them. The CDR3 coding sequence is TGTGCCAGCAGTGAAGCGCCCGGTCAGCCCCAGCATTTT. It specifies CASSEAPGQPQHF.

This chain uses TRBV28 with TRBJ2-5; D not resolved. CDR1 and CDR2 (germline): MDHEN, SYDVKM. The CDR3 runs to 13 residues. V was pared by 2 bases and J by 5 bases, with 9 bases between. CDR3 in DNA: TGTGCCAGCAGTTTAACTCACGGGGAGACCCAGTACTTC. Protein sequence: CASSLTHGETQYF.

This clonotype was seen repeatedly, ten times or more. The chain has TRBV2 and TRBJ2-5; possible D gene TRBD1, 7 bases. CDR1 and CDR2 from the germline V gene are SNHLY and FYNNEI. The CDR3 runs to 15 residues. The V and J ends lost 1 base and 5 bases respectively, with 14 bases between them. This chain's CDR3 is CASSEGRGGGETQYF. CDR3 nucleotide sequence: TGTGCCAGCAGTGAAGGGAGAGGAGGGGGCGAGACCCAGTACTTC.

This clonotype appeared many times. The V and J genes are TRBV11-1 and TRBJ2-4, with unresolved D. Trimming stripped 5 bases from V and 0 bases from J, with 8 bases between. The CDR3 is 14 amino acids. The V gene's germline CDR1 is SGHAT and CDR2 FQDESV (reference sequence). CDR3 nucleotide sequence: TGTGCCAGCAGCCTGACATTAGCCAAAAACATTCAGTACTTC. Translating it yields CASSLTLAKNIQYF. Combining the CDR3 with reference TRBV11-1 and TRBJ2-4 gives the whole variable domain EAEVAQSPRYKITEKSQAVAFWCDPISGHATLYWYRQILGQGPELLVQFQDESVVDDSQLPKDRFSAERLKGVDSTLKIQPAELGDSAMYLCASSLTLAKNIQYFGAGTRLSVL.

This sequence joins TRBV20-1 and TRBJ2-7; 8 nucleotides match TRBD1. The CDR3 runs 13 residues. V gave up 6 bases and J gave up 7 bases; unmatched junction bases: 11. The V gene's germline CDR1 is DFQATT and CDR2 SNEGSKA (reference sequence). The CDR3 nucleotides are TGCAGTGCGTTCCGGACAGGGAAGGGGGAGCAGTACTTC. Residues: CSAFRTGKGEQYF.

At least ten counts were recorded for this clonotype. The genes are TRBV6-1 and TRBJ2-7; D is ambiguous. This CDR3 region has 14 residues. V was pared by 2 bases and J by 2 bases, with 10 bases between. Germline V gene data show CDR1 as MNHNS and CDR2 as SASEGT. The CDR3 nucleotides are TGTGCCAGCAGTGAATGGAATCCCCCCTACGAGCAGTACTTC. Translating gives CASSEWNPPYEQYF.

J is TRBJ2-7 and V is TRBV28; TRBD2 might be the D (5 bases). Germline-derived CDR1 and CDR2 are MDHEN and SYDVKM. V lost 7 bases to trimming and J lost 4 bases, with 20 bases between them. This CDR3 is built from 15 residues. The CDR3: CASIGETFGDYEQYF. CDR3 sequence (DNA): TGTGCCAGCATCGGCGAGACATTCGGGGATTACGAGCAGTACTTC.

This clonotype was recorded at least ten times. The chain couples TRBV6-2 or TRBV6-3 to TRBJ1-2; D uncertain. V was pared by 2 bases and J by 5 bases, with 9 bases between. The CDR3 sequence is 13 residues long. Germline CDR1 reads MNHEY; CDR2 reads SVGEGT. The CDR3: CASSYKAGYGYTF. CDR3 DNA sequence: TGTGCCAGCAGTTACAAGGCAGGATATGGCTACACCTTC.

The table lists this clonotype with many counts. The V call is TRBV6-2 or TRBV6-3, the J call TRBJ2-2; D unresolved. The CDR3 totals 13 residues. The germline V and J ends were trimmed by 6 bases and 4 bases, with 9 bases remaining between them. Germline-derived CDR1 and CDR2 are MNHEY and SVGEGT. This CDR3 reads CASRVDLTGELFF. CDR3 in DNA: TGTGCCAGCAGAGTTGATCTCACCGGGGAGCTGTTTTTT.

This clonotype was picked up many times. The V call is TRBV29-1, the J call TRBJ1-1; no firm D call. The V gene's germline CDR1 is SQVTM and CDR2 ANQGSEA. CDR3 length: 13 residues. The V end was cut by 4 bases, the J end by 0 bases, with 9 bases between. Written as DNA, the CDR3 is TGCAGCGTTGCGGGTCCCTTGAACACTGAAGCTTTCTTT. Translating gives CSVAGPLNTEAFF.